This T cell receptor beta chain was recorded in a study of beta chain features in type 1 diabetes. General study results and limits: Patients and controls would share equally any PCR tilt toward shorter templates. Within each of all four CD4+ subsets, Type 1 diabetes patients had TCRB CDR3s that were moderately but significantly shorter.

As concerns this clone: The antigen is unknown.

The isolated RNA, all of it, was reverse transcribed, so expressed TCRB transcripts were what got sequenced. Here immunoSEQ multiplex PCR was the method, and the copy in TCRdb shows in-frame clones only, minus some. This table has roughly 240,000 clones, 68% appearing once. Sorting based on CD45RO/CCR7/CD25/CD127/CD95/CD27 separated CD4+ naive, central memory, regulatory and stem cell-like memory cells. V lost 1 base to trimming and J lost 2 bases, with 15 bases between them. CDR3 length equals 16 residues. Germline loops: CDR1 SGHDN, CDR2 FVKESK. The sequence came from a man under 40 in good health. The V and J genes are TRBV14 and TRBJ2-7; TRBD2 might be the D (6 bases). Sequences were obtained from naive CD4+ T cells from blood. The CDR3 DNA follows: TGTGCCAGCAGCCAAGGTTCCAGCGGGCCTACCTACGAGCAGTACTTC. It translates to CASSQGSSGPTYEQYF.